Listed below are T cell receptor beta chains from one sample, sequenced in a study of CD8 T cells in Susac syndrome. TCRdb itself ran the immunoSEQ multiplex PCR reads through MiXCR, one entry per CDR3 protein. The repertoire holds about 130,000 distinct CDR3 sequences, with over 85% as singletons. The sequenced material came from CD8+ T cells from PBMCs. Receptors originate from a human donor with Susac syndrome. CDR3s include the opening cysteine and the closing phenylalanine or tryptophan. A D gene is named only where the DNA matches it firmly. Clone sizes are given selectively: once, few, many, or a class where the clone is expanded.

D gene	V gene	J gene	clone size	CDR3 protein	CDR3 DNA
.	TRBV11-2	TRBJ1-5	.	CASSLDHRDSNQPQHF	TGTGCCAGCAGCTTAGATCATCGAGATAGCAATCAGCCCCAGCATTTT
.	TRBV9	TRBJ2-1	.	CASSVYRGDYNEQFF	TGTGCCAGCAGCGTTTACCGGGGTGATTACAATGAGCAGTTCTTC
.	TRBV14	TRBJ2-1	.	CASSQVSSSYNEQFF	TGTGCCAGCAGCCAAGTGAGCAGCTCCTACAATGAGCAGTTCTTC
.	TRBV12-3/TRBV12-4	TRBJ2-5	.	CASTTLGGQETQYF	TGTGCCAGCACCACTCTAGGGGGGCAAGAGACCCAGTACTTC
.	TRBV30	TRBJ2-3	.	CAWSVLGAGGGTQYF	TGTGCCTGGAGTGTGTTGGGGGCAGGGGGAGGTACGCAGTATTTT
.	TRBV30	TRBJ2-5	.	CAWSKTSGGAETQYF	TGTGCCTGGAGTAAAACCTCCGGGGGTGCAGAGACCCAGTACTTC
.	TRBV28	TRBJ2-7	.	CASSLRRDRYYEQYF	TGTGCCAGCAGCCTACGGAGGGACCGATACTACGAGCAGTACTTC
.	TRBV6-2/TRBV6-3	TRBJ2-4	.	CASSYLSKNIQYF	TGTGCCAGCAGTTACCTTTCCAAAAACATTCAGTACTTC
TRBD1	TRBV9	TRBJ2-5	.	CASSSGGGTGGFRETQYF	TGTGCCAGCAGCAGCGGCGGGGGGACAGGGGGCTTCCGAGAGACCCAGTACTTC
.	TRBV7-9	TRBJ1-2	.	CASSTGERGYTF	TGTGCCAGCAGCACCGGGGAGAGGGGCTACACCTTC
.	TRBV12-3/TRBV12-4	TRBJ1-1	.	CASTSAASYTEAFF	TGTGCCAGCACCTCGGCAGCTTCCTACACTGAAGCTTTCTTT
.	TRBV30	TRBJ1-1	.	CAFEKAEAFF	TGTGCCTTTGAAAAGGCTGAAGCTTTCTTT
.	TRBV11-2	TRBJ2-5	.	CASQQEAEETQYF	TGTGCCAGCCAACAGGAGGCCGAAGAGACCCAGTACTTC
.	TRBV5-4	TRBJ1-1	.	CASSLEQANTEAFF	TGTGCCAGCAGCTTGGAACAGGCCAACACTGAAGCTTTCTTT
TRBD1	TRBV4-3	TRBJ2-7	few	CASSQDLTGSDEQYF	TGCGCCAGCAGCCAAGACTTGACAGGGAGCGACGAGCAGTACTTC
.	TRBV20-1	TRBJ1-1	.	CSAKIQYETEAFF	TGCAGTGCTAAAATCCAATATGAGACTGAAGCTTTCTTT
.	TRBV6-2/TRBV6-3	TRBJ2-7	.	CASSALGDSTYEQYF	TGTGCCAGCAGTGCTCTGGGGGACTCAACCTACGAGCAGTACTTC
.	TRBV9	TRBJ1-1	.	CASSPPPGNTEAFF	TGTGCCAGCAGCCCACCCCCGGGGAACACTGAAGCTTTCTTT
.	TRBV9	TRBJ2-4	.	CASSVAGGIKNIQYF	TGTGCCAGCAGCGTAGCGGGCGGGATCAAAAACATTCAGTACTTC
TRBD1	TRBV10-2	TRBJ2-7	.	CASNVGGTDTYEQYF	TGCGCCAGCAACGTGGGTGGGACAGATACCTACGAGCAGTACTTC
TRBD1	TRBV28	TRBJ2-3	once	CASSSGTGTTDTQYF	TGTGCCAGCAGCTCTGGGACAGGGACCACAGATACGCAGTATTTT